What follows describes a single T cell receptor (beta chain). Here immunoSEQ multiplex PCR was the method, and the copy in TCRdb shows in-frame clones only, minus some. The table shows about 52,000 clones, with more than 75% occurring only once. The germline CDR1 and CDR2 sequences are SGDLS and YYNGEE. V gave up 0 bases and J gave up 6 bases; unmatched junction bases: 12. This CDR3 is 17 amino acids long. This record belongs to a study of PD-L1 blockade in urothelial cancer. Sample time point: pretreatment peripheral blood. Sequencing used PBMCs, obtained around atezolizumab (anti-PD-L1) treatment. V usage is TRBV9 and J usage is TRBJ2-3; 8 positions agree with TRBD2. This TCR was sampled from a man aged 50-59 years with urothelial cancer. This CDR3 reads CASSVGAVAGGADTQYF. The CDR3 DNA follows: TGTGCCAGCAGCGTAGGAGCGGTGGCGGGAGGCGCGGATACGCAGTATTTT.